These 27 T cell receptor beta chains share one sample of origin, sequenced in a study of blood T cell repertoires in COVID-19. Sequencing used immunoSEQ multiplex PCR; TCRdb keeps in-frame clones, though not all of them. Of approximately 280,000 clones listed, 65% to 90% are singletons. The sample consisted of peripheral blood. The receptors originated from a man aged 50 to 60 with active or convalescent COVID-19.

This rearrangement joins TRBV5-1 to TRBJ2-5, with D maybe TRBD1 (6 bases). V was cut by 4 bases and J by 4 bases, with 11 bases left in between. The CDR3 has 13 amino acids. Germline V gene lookup returns CDR1 SGHRS and CDR2 YFSETQ. CDR3 sequence reads: CASSPTGGETQYF. CDR3 bases: TGCGCCAGCAGCCCGACAGGAGGAGAGACCCAGTACTTC.

The chain couples TRBV12-3 or TRBV12-4 to TRBJ1-2; the match to TRBD1 covers 7 bases. The CDR3 covers 12 residues. The trim removed 7 bases at V and 6 bases at J, leaving 5 bases unmatched. CDR3 residues: CASTDRVNGYTF. In nucleotides, the CDR3 is TGTGCCAGCACAGACAGGGTAAATGGCTACACCTTC.

V usage is TRBV9 and J usage is TRBJ2-5; 7 bases agree with TRBD1. The CDR3 consists of 15 residues. The J segment lost 3 bases and the V segment lost 2 bases, leaving 7 bases of the junction unmatched. CDR1 and CDR2 (germline): SGDLS, YYNGEE. The CDR3 here is CASSVWGQKEETQYF. The DNA for the CDR3 is TGTGCCAGCAGCGTTTGGGGACAGAAAGAAGAGACCCAGTACTTC.

In this sample, this clone turned up once. The gene calls are TRBV18 and TRBJ1-3; a possible D gene is TRBD1 (5 bases). V lost 0 bases and J lost 0, with 12 bases in between. The CDR3 has 17 residues. CDR1 and CDR2 (germline): KGHSH, LQKENI. The CDR3 DNA reads as TGTGCCAGCTCACCACCTGCAGGGTTCCTCTCTGGAAACACCATATATTTT. Translating it yields CASSPPAGFLSGNTIYF.

The V call is TRBV6-5, the J call TRBJ2-7; 7 nucleotides line up with TRBD2. The CDR3 consists of 14 residues. The J segment lost 4 bases and the V segment lost 5 bases, leaving 8 bases of the junction unmatched. Germline CDR1 is MNHEY and CDR2 is SVGAGI. The CDR3 here is CASSRDYQSYEQYF. DNA for the CDR3: TGTGCCAGCAGTCGGGACTATCAAAGTTACGAGCAGTACTTC.

This chain uses TRBV5-4 with TRBJ2-1; a possible D gene is TRBD1 (6 bases). The germline V gene has CDR1 SGHNT and CDR2 YYREEE (reference sequence). V gave up 5 bases and J gave up 2 bases, with 14 bases separating them. The CDR3 loop spans 15 amino acids. CDR3 residues: CASSPNRDPYNEQFF. CDR3 bases: TGTGCCAGCAGTCCTAACAGGGATCCCTACAATGAGCAGTTCTTC. Drawing the rest from reference TRBV5-4 and TRBJ2-1, the complete variable domain is ETGVTQSPTHLIKTRGQQVTLRCSSQSGHNTVSWYQQALGQGPQFIFQYYREEENGRGNFPPRFSGLQFPNYSSELNVNALELDDSALYLCASSPNRDPYNEQFFGPGTRLTVL.

V gene TRBV9 combines with J gene TRBJ2-1, with TRBD2 matching 10 bases. V shed 3 bases, J shed 7 bases, and the junction held 4 bases outside the gene matches. CDR1 and CDR2 from the germline V gene are SGDLS and YYNGEE. The CDR3 runs 14 residues. The CDR3 nucleotides are TGTGCCAGCAGCGCTAGCGGGAGTAGTAATGAGCAGTTCTTC. Translation gives CASSASGSSNEQFF.

The chain recombines TRBV10-3 with TRBJ2-3; 11 bases map to TRBD2. The V segment lost 10 bases and the J segment 2 bases; nucleotides outside the gene matches: 5. Germline CDR1 reads ENHRY; CDR2 reads SYGVKD. The CDR3 sequence is 14 residues long. CDR3 coding DNA: TGTGCCACCCGGACTAGCGGGTCCACAGATACGCAGTATTTT. Translating gives CATRTSGSTDTQYF.

This clone was seen only once. The gene calls are TRBV12-3 or TRBV12-4 and TRBJ1-2, with D unclear. CDR3 length equals 12 residues. The V and J ends lost 4 bases and 5 bases respectively, with 8 bases between them. CDR3 coding DNA: TGTGCCAGCAGTTATAACAGTTATGGCTACACCTTC. This codes for CASSYNSYGYTF.

The chain recombines TRBV7-2 with TRBJ2-6; 7 bases map to TRBD1. The CDR3 is 15 amino acids. The ends lost 7 bases at V and 4 bases at J; junction bases unmatched: 7. Germline V gene lookup returns CDR1 SGHTA and CDR2 FQGNSA. The CDR3 is CASIPDRAGANVLTF. DNA for the CDR3: TGTGCCAGCATCCCCGACAGGGCCGGGGCCAACGTCCTGACTTTC.

In its sample, this clone was seen once. The chain combines TRBV6-1 with TRBJ1-3; D remains ambiguous. In germline, CDR1 is MNHNS, CDR2 SASEGT. The V end was cut by 1 base, the J end by 4 bases, with 14 bases between. The CDR3 is 16 residues long. Here the CDR3 reads CASSEVSLIRGNTIYF. CDR3 bases: TGTGCCAGCAGTGAAGTGAGCTTAATAAGAGGAAACACCATATATTTT.

This chain uses TRBV2 with TRBJ2-1; D is possibly TRBD1 (5 bases). This CDR3 has 14 amino acids. CDR1 SNHLY and CDR2 FYNNEI come from the germline V gene. Trimming removed 3 bases at V and 8 bases at J, with 14 bases between. The CDR3 DNA is TGTGCCAGCAGTGAGGGGCAGGGATGGGATGAGCAGTTCTTC. Encoded protein: CASSEGQGWDEQFF.

This clone was seen many times. The CDR3: CAISDRAATTGELFF. The CDR3 nucleotides read TGTGCCATCAGTGACAGGGCGGCTACCACCGGGGAGCTGTTTTTT. The chain employs TRBV10-3 and TRBJ2-2; perhaps TRBD1 as D (5 bases). Trimming took off 3 bases at V and 4 bases at J, with 12 bases between the two ends. The CDR3 extends over 15 amino acids. Germline CDR1 and CDR2: ENHRY and SYGVKD.

Written as DNA, the CDR3 is TGCGCCAGCAGCTCGCCTCCGGGACTAGCGGTTTACAATGAGCAGTTCTTC. Translation gives CASSSPPGLAVYNEQFF. The rearrangement links TRBV5-1 to TRBJ2-1; TRBD2 aligns across 11 bases. Germline V gene lookup returns CDR1 SGHRS and CDR2 YFSETQ. V was pared by 3 bases and J by 4 bases, with 9 bases of the junction left unmatched. The CDR3 is 17 amino acids.

The rearrangement links TRBV2 to TRBJ1-5, with D tentatively TRBD1 (6 bases). This CDR3 has 14 amino acids. From germline, CDR1 is SNHLY and CDR2 FYNNEI. V lost 6 bases, J lost 0 bases, and 9 bases lay in between. CDR3 bases: TGTGCCAGCAGACAGGGACCTAGCAATCAGCCCCAGCATTTT. Protein sequence: CASRQGPSNQPQHF. The whole variable domain, filled in from reference TRBV2 and TRBJ1-5, reads EPEVTQTPSHQVTQMGQEVILRCVPISNHLYFYWYRQILGQKVEFLVSFYNNEISEKSEIFDDQFSVERPDGSNFTLKIRSTKLEDSAMYFCASRQGPSNQPQHFGDGTRLSIL.

The chain recombines TRBV4-2 with TRBJ2-7; possible D gene TRBD2, 5 bases. Deletions cut 0 bases from V and 3 bases from J, with 6 bases between. CDR1 is LGHNA, CDR2 YNFKEQ, per germline. CDR3 size: 13 residues. The CDR3 loop is CASSQEGSYEQYF. The DNA for the CDR3 is TGTGCCAGCAGCCAAGAGGGGAGCTACGAGCAGTACTTC.

This chain joins TRBV27 and TRBJ1-2, with a tentative D call TRBD1 (6 bases). V shed 8 bases and J shed 1 base, with 14 bases lying between them. Germline lookup yields CDR1 MNHEY and CDR2 SMNVEV (reference sequence). The length of the CDR3 is 14 residues. The CDR3 DNA follows: TGTGCCAGCGGCGCTGGGGGCCATAACTATGGCTACACCTTC. This sequence encodes CASGAGGHNYGYTF.

As DNA, the CDR3 is TGTGCCAGCAGGCAACAGGGGACCTATGGCTACACCTTC. It encodes CASRQQGTYGYTF. This sequence joins TRBV12-3 or TRBV12-4 and TRBJ1-2; TRBD1 matches at 7 bases. V was clipped by 6 bases and J by 4 bases; unmatched bases: 5. There are 13 residues in the CDR3.

V is TRBV7-8 and J is TRBJ2-2; possible D gene TRBD1, 5 bases. CDR3 length: 16 residues. Germline V CDR1 and CDR2: SGHVS, FQNEAQ. With 5 bases removed from V and 1 base from J, the gap between germline ends came to 14 bases. The CDR3 coding sequence is TGTGCCAGCAGCCAAGGCCCAGACAGGAACACCGGGGAGCTGTTTTTT. Translating gives CASSQGPDRNTGELFF.

The chain links TRBV2 to TRBJ1-4, with 7 positions matching TRBD1. From germline, CDR1 is SNHLY and CDR2 FYNNEI. This CDR3 has 15 amino acids. Trimming removed 6 bases from V and 3 bases from J; junction bases left unmatched: 7. The CDR3 DNA sequence: TGTGCCAGCAGGTCACAGGGGTTGGCTAATGAAAAACTGTTTTTT. This codes for CASRSQGLANEKLFF.

The J gene is TRBJ1-4, the V gene TRBV5-1, with 8 bases that match TRBD1. CDR3 length: 15 residues. The J segment lost 8 bases and the V segment lost 0 bases, leaving 6 bases of the junction unmatched. The V gene's germline CDR1 is SGHRS and CDR2 YFSETQ. The chain's CDR3 is CASSLAQGAREKLFF. CDR3 bases: TGCGCCAGCAGCTTGGCCCAGGGGGCGCGGGAAAAACTGTTTTTT. Drawing the rest from reference TRBV5-1 and TRBJ1-4, the complete variable domain is KAGVTQTPRYLIKTRGQQVTLSCSPISGHRSVSWYQQTPGQGLQFLFEYFSETQRNKGNFPGRFSGRQFSNSRSEMNVSTLELGDSALYLCASSLAQGAREKLFFGSGTQLSVL.

This chain links TRBV19 with TRBJ2-5; TRBD2 agrees at 12 bases. The CDR3 runs to 13 residues. Germline CDR1 reads LNHDA; CDR2 reads SQIVND (reference sequence). V dropped 9 bases and J dropped 5; count of bases not matched to a gene: 4. In nucleotides, the CDR3 is TGTGCCAGCCGGACTAGCGGGATCGAGACCCAGTACTTC. It specifies CASRTSGIETQYF.

This chain's CDR3 is CASSWRESTDTQYF. CDR3 nucleotide sequence: TGCGCCAGCAGCTGGAGGGAGAGCACAGATACGCAGTATTTT. J is TRBJ2-3 and V is TRBV4-1; possible D gene TRBD2, 6 bases. This CDR3 spans 14 amino acids. The ends were cut back, 5 bases at V and 0 bases at J, with 9 bases in the middle. The germline V gene encodes CDR1 MGHRA and CDR2 YSYEKL.

The chain uses TRBV3-1 (or the pseudogene TRBV3-2) and TRBJ2-5; D is perhaps TRBD2 (5 bases). The germline V gene has CDR1 LGHDT and CDR2 YNNKEL (reference sequence). V lost 1 base and J lost 4, with 13 bases in between. The CDR3 has 15 residues. The CDR3 loop is CASSQGAGPVETQYF. CDR3 coding DNA: TGTGCCAGCAGCCAAGGGGCGGGCCCGGTAGAGACCCAGTACTTC.

Concerning this clone: Other DNA sequences in this specimen translate into the identical CDR3. The chain uses TRBV19 and TRBJ1-6; the match to TRBD1 covers 7 bases. J was trimmed by 7 bases and V by 6 bases; bases with no gene match: 6. Germline CDR1 reads LNHDA; CDR2 reads SQIVND (reference sequence). The CDR3 totals 14 residues. The CDR3 DNA reads as TGTGCCAGTAGGCGCGACAGGGAGAATTCACCCCTCCACTTT. It specifies CASRRDRENSPLHF.

The J gene is TRBJ1-2, the V gene TRBV29-1; unclear D gene. This CDR3 has 11 amino acids. V was clipped by 4 bases and J by 2 bases, with 5 bases between them. Germline CDR1 and CDR2: SQVTM and ANQGSEA. CDR3 DNA: TGCAGCGTTGTCGAGAACTATGGCTACACCTTC. Its protein product is CSVVENYGYTF.

This clone came up a few times. V usage is TRBV2 and J usage is TRBJ1-4; no clear D. CDR1 and CDR2 (germline): SNHLY, FYNNEI. The CDR3 extends over 12 amino acids. Trimming left V 2 bases short and J 8 bases short, with 6 bases between. The CDR3, as DNA: TGTGCCAGCAGTGAATGGCAGGAAAAACTGTTTTTT. As protein: CASSEWQEKLFF.